Listed here is a single T cell receptor beta chain. The target of this receptor is not known. No clone much larger than this one lies a single base away; base qualities are absent. The trial excluded patients who had a history of autoimmune disease or who were on systemic immunosuppression. Peripheral blood for TCR sequencing was drawn from every dose cohort at baseline, at cycle 4 day 1 and at cycle 7 day 1. The samples were taken from a phase I, first-in-human, multicenter, open-label dose-escalation trial of ivuxolimab. The trial enrolled adults with locally advanced or metastatic head and neck squamous cell, hepatocellular, melanoma or renal cell carcinoma. CD4+ and CD8+ T cells were sorted separately from peripheral blood before TCR sequencing. These data originate in a study of OX40 agonist ivuxolimab in advanced cancers. Some background on the complete study: Ivuxolimab was a fully human IgG2 agonistic monoclonal antibody targeting the costimulatory receptor OX40 (CD134). Of the approximately 50 dose-escalation patients, hepatocellular carcinoma was present in 19, melanoma in around 15, renal cell carcinoma in 9 and head and neck cancer in 9. The paper reports the monotherapy dose-escalation portion (N of about 52 patients) of the phase I ivuxolimab trial. Prior anti-PD-1, anti-PD-L1 or anti-CTLA-4 therapy was permitted, and checkpoint inhibitors had been received by roughly two fifths of dose-escalation patients. Peripheral TCRbeta sequencing aimed to test whether ivuxolimab altered TCR sequence diversity and caused clonal T-cell expansion. Intravenous ivuxolimab was administered to patients every 2 weeks at six dose levels: 0.01, 0.1, 0.3, 1.5, 3 and 10 mg/kg. Three dose-escalation patients achieved partial responses, one with hepatocellular carcinoma and two with cutaneous melanoma. In the dose-escalation cohort, 82.7% of patients were male, and the mean age was approximately 60 years, with a range of about 20 to 90.

Genomic DNA was isolated from the sorted cells so that the TCRbeta CDR3 region could be sequenced. TCRbeta CDR3 regions were sequenced using the immunoSEQ Assay. The table was pulled from immuneACCESS by TCRdb, which kept in-frame rearrangements only. Such tables lose some clones; where checked, under half of the loss comes from unresolved V genes, and the rest has no known cause. The sample profile shows 35,000 to 45,000 clones; 60% to 85% of them were found once. 12% of the sample rests with the top ten. Overall results and qualifications from the work: Antigen specificity was not determined for the clonally expanded peripheral T cells. At doses from 0.1 to 3.0 mg/kg, clonal expansion was seen in both CD4+ and CD8+ blood T cells between baseline and week 6. In the 0.1-3.0 mg/kg groups, partial responders had among the lowest normalized peripheral clonal expansion, particularly in CD8+ T cells. On average, CD8+ T cells showed more expanded clones than CD4+ T cells after ivuxolimab. Low levels of normalized T-cell clonal expansion were also seen in some patients who did not respond.

Deletion took 2 bases off V and 0 bases off J, with a span of 20 bases between the germline ends. The CDR3 sequence holds 18 residues, the cysteine and phenylalanine included. This entry keeps only the CDR3 DNA: 54 bases, framed from base 1. Based on the germline V gene (reference sequence), the CDR1 and CDR2 sequences are GTSNPN and SVGIG. This sample comprised CD4+ or CD8+ T cells sorted from blood, obtained in a trial of the OX40 agonist ivuxolimab. The receptor was isolated from an adult with an advanced solid tumor such as melanoma, head and neck, liver or kidney cancer. The rearranged chain carries TRBV30 and TRBJ2-1, with a tentative D gene TRBD2 over 5 matching bases. The CDR3 protein: CAWSSEGRPTDSYNEQFF. The DNA is as follows: TGTGCCTGGAGTAGTGAGGGCAGGCCTACTGACTCCTACAATGAGCAGTTCTTC.